These 18 T cell receptor beta chains came from one sample sequenced in a study of T cells in Graves' hyperthyroidism and ophthalmopathy. The TCR beta CDR3 regions underwent amplification using RNA transcripts as the source. The HTBI set primed first-round TCR CDR3 RT-PCR. TCRdb passed the multiplex PCR reads through MiXCR, listing each CDR3 protein once. The sample lists hundreds of thousands of distinct CDR3 sequences, roughly 40% occurring once. The sequencing input was blood. The receptors here all came from a man younger than 35 with Graves' hyperthyroidism.

The V gene is TRBV12-5, the J gene TRBJ1-1; 7 bases align to TRBD1. The J segment lost 1 base and the V segment lost 3 bases, leaving 11 bases of the junction unmatched. The V gene's germline CDR1 is LGHNT and CDR2 FRNRAP. CDR3 length equals 17 residues. The chain's CDR3 is CASGFGTEGEKNTEAFF. The DNA of the CDR3 is TGTGCTAGTGGTTTTGGGACAGAAGGCGAAAAGAACACTGAAGCTTTCTTT. The variable domain in full, completed from reference TRBV12-5 and TRBJ1-1, reads DARVTQTPRHKVTEMGQEVTMRCQPILGHNTVFWYRQTMMQGLELLAYFRNRAPLDDSGMPKDRFSAEMPDATLATLKIQPSEPRDSAVYFCASGFGTEGEKNTEAFFGQGTRLTVV.

This chain links TRBV7-9 with TRBJ2-2; D gene unclear. This CDR3 is built from 14 residues. CDR1 SEHNR and CDR2 FQNEAQ come from the germline V gene (reference sequence). V lost 5 bases, J lost 7 bases, and 14 bases lay in between. In nucleotides, the CDR3 is TGTGCCAGCAGCCAAGAAGTATGGGACGGGGAGCTGTTTTTT. This codes for CASSQEVWDGELFF.

The chain combines TRBV5-5 with TRBJ1-5; D unclear. Germline V gene sequence: CDR1 SGHKS, CDR2 YYEKEE (reference sequence). V was cut by 2 bases and J by 8 bases, with 8 bases left in between. The CDR3 runs to 12 residues. CDR3 in amino acids: CASSFEREPQHF. The CDR3 region has the DNA TGTGCCAGCAGCTTTGAGAGGGAGCCCCAGCATTTT.

The chain is built from TRBV20-1 and TRBJ2-3; 9 positions match TRBD2. CDR1 is DFQATT, CDR2 SNEGSKA, per germline (reference sequence). The CDR3 is 15 amino acids. V lost 3 bases and J lost 0; bases outside the gene matches: 4. The CDR3 is CSASGAGGSTDTQYF. The CDR3 DNA reads as TGCAGTGCTAGCGGGGCGGGAGGGAGCACAGATACGCAGTATTTT.

V is TRBV20-1 and J is TRBJ2-2, with D hard to call. Germline V gene sequence: CDR1 DFQATT, CDR2 SNEGSKA (reference sequence). Trimming cost V 0 bases and J 4 bases, with 12 bases left between them. This CDR3 is 15 amino acids long. For the CDR3, the DNA is TGCAGTGCTAGAGAGGCTACCTCTTCCACCGGGGAGCTGTTTTTT. Its translation is CSAREATSSTGELFF.

This clonotype was counted ten times or more. The rearrangement links TRBV19 to TRBJ1-6; no definite D call. Germline assignment: CDR1 LNHDA and CDR2 SQIVND (reference sequence). This CDR3 is built from 14 residues. Trimming took off 4 bases at V and 7 bases at J, with 11 bases between the two ends. The CDR3 nucleotides are TGTGCCAGTAGTACGTTCGGCCGGAATTCACCCCTCCACTTT. Its protein product is CASSTFGRNSPLHF. Full variable domain (outside the CDR3, taken from reference TRBV19 and TRBJ1-6): DGGITQSPKYLFRKEGQNVTLSCEQNLNHDAMYWYRQDPGQGLRLIYYSQIVNDFQKGDIAEGYSVSREKKESFPLTVTSAQKNPTAFYLCASSTFGRNSPLHFGNGTRLTVT.

This clonotype was counted ten times or more. The genes are TRBV4-2 and TRBJ2-5, with a tentative D call TRBD2 (7 bases). V lost 4 bases, J lost 4 bases, and 19 bases lay in between. CDR3 length: 16 amino acids. The V gene's germline CDR1 is LGHNA and CDR2 YNFKEQ. CDR3 nucleotide sequence: TGTGCCAGCAGCCGAGGAGGGGGGGCCGTGGGAGAGACCCAGTACTTC. It codes for CASSRGGGAVGETQYF.

This rearrangement joins TRBV9 to TRBJ1-2, with 7 bases lining up with TRBD1. The CDR3 length is 15 residues. The ends lost 4 bases at V and 4 bases at J; junction bases unmatched: 10. Germline lookup yields CDR1 SGDLS and CDR2 YYNGEE. CDR3 coding DNA: TGTGCCAGCAGCCCCCACCGGACAGGCTCCTATGGCTACACCTTC. Its translation: CASSPHRTGSYGYTF.

This chain joins TRBV10-3 and TRBJ1-4; D remains unclear. The CDR3 sequence is 12 residues long. V was clipped by 5 bases and J by 5 bases, with 6 bases between them. Germline lookup yields CDR1 ENHRY and CDR2 SYGVKD. The CDR3 nucleotides are TGTGCCATCAGTCGGGAGAATGAAAAACTGTTTTTT. This gives the protein CAISRENEKLFF.

This clonotype was seen at least ten times. V is TRBV20-1 and J is TRBJ2-7, with TRBD2 as a possible D gene (5 bases). Germline loops: CDR1 DFQATT, CDR2 SNEGSKA (reference sequence). Trimming left V 4 bases short and J 3 bases short, with 16 bases between. The CDR3 has 14 residues. In DNA, the CDR3 is TGCAGTGCTAAGGAATTCGAGGGAAGCTACGAGCAGTACTTC. Translating gives CSAKEFEGSYEQYF.

This clonotype was detected once. It may be a read error: a sequence one base away is much more abundant. The chain couples TRBV10-3 to TRBJ2-2, with unresolved D. The CDR3 covers 13 residues. Germline values: CDR1 ENHRY, CDR2 SYGVKD. Here the CDR3 reads CASSYSEAGELFF. DNA of the CDR3: TGTGCCAGCAGTTACTCAGAGGCCGGGGAGCTGTTTTTT.

This rearrangement joins TRBV10-3 to TRBJ2-3, with D perhaps given as TRBD1 or TRBD2 (5 bases each). Trimming shortened V by 5 bases and J by 2 bases, and 11 bases separated the two germline ends. CDR3 length: 14 amino acids. CDR1 and CDR2 from the germline V gene are ENHRY and SYGVKD. The CDR3 DNA reads TGTGCCATCAGTCTCGGGACGTCCACAGATACGCAGTATTTT. Encoded protein: CAISLGTSTDTQYF.

As for this clonotype: This likely comes from a read error, as the CDR3 has no conserved phenylalanine or tryptophan at its end. The chain uses TRBV7-8 and TRBJ1-5, with a tentative D call TRBD1 (5 bases). The V end was cut by 4 bases, the J end by 5 bases, with 18 bases between. The CDR3 spans 16 residues. CDR1 and CDR2 from the germline V gene are SGHVS and FQNEAQ. The CDR3 bases are TGTGCCAGCAGCTCCGGATCGGGGGGGATCTATCAGCCCCAGCATCTT. Protein sequence: CASSSGSGGIYQPQHL.

The V and J genes are TRBV20-1 and TRBJ2-7, with D hard to call. V shed 0 bases and J shed 2 bases, with 11 bases lying between them. Germline loops: CDR1 DFQATT, CDR2 SNEGSKA (reference sequence). This CDR3 has 14 amino acids. The CDR3 here is CSARDSGPPYEQYF. CDR3 in DNA: TGCAGTGCTAGAGATTCTGGGCCCCCCTACGAGCAGTACTTC.

This clonotype was counted a few times. The chain couples TRBV7-8 to TRBJ1-3; 9 positions agree with TRBD1. CDR3 length: 17 residues. Unmatched junction bases numbered 9, after V lost 5 bases and J lost 1 base. Per the germline V gene, CDR1 is SGHVS and CDR2 is FQNEAQ. In nucleotides, the CDR3 is TGTGCCAGCAGCCTTTATGCCGGGACAGGGTCTGGAAACACCATATATTTT. Amino acids: CASSLYAGTGSGNTIYF. Full variable domain (missing parts from reference TRBV7-8 and TRBJ1-3): GAGVSQSPRYKVAKRGQDVALRCDPISGHVSLFWYQQALGQGPEFLTYFQNEAQLDKSGLPSDRFFAERPEGSVSTLKIQRTQQEDSAVYLCASSLYAGTGSGNTIYFGEGSWLTVV.

The chain is built from TRBV7-8 and TRBJ2-7; possible D gene TRBD1, 6 bases. Looked up from germline, CDR1 is SGHVS and CDR2 is FQNEAQ. The CDR3 is made up of 17 amino acids. V lost 9 bases and J lost 3, with 27 bases in between. DNA of the CDR3: TGTGCCAGTAGTATAGATCACTCAGAACAGGGTCACTACGAGCAGTACTTC. Translated, it gives CASSIDHSEQGHYEQYF.

The CDR3 here is CASSGSRGGGFF. In DNA, the CDR3 is TGTGCCAGCAGTGGGTCGAGGGGGGGCGGTTTTTTT. V gene TRBV2 combines with J gene TRBJ1-4; the D gene is possibly TRBD1 (6 bases). Trimming cost V 4 bases and J 17 bases, with 17 bases left between them. The CDR3 has 12 residues. Per the germline V gene, CDR1 is SNHLY and CDR2 is FYNNEI.

V gene TRBV5-1 combines with J gene TRBJ1-3; D is undetermined. Germline V gene sequence: CDR1 SGHRS, CDR2 YFSETQ. V was clipped by 0 bases and J by 2 bases, with 15 bases between them. The CDR3 runs 17 residues. Here the CDR3 DNA reads TGCGCCAGCAGCTTGGATCTTGAAGTTTTTCCTGGAAACACCATATATTTT. As protein: CASSLDLEVFPGNTIYF.